Sequencing of this T cell receptor (beta chain) was carried out in a study of shared clonotypes between healthy human individuals. Study context: CD4 naive and CD4 memory each took three plates per donor, while CD8 naive took two and CD8 memory one. Study conclusions and caveats: Only blood was sampled; tissue repertoires likely differ. What rarefaction showed was incomplete sorted-subset sequencing despite large depth.

Cells designated naive CD8 were CD45RO-negative and were positively selected for CCR7, with terminally differentiated effector memory CD45RA+ cells excluded. Germline CDR1 is PRHDT and CDR2 is FYEKMQ (reference sequence). Trimming took 4 bases from V and 8 from J; bases not matched to a gene: 11. This CDR3 has 15 residues. The protocol was immunoSEQ multiplex PCR, while the TCRdb copy is restricted to in-frame clones and leaves out a portion. The data show millions of clones, 85% to 95% seen once. Turning to this clone: The antigen is unknown.

The genes are TRBV13 and TRBJ2-1; 7 bases map to TRBD2. The clonotype was recovered from a man aged 18 to 30 in good health. The specimen sequenced was naive CD8+ T cells sorted from blood. For the CDR3, the DNA is TGTGCCAGCAGCTCCCGACCGGCGGGGGTGGATGAGCAGTTCTTC. It yields the protein CASSSRPAGVDEQFF.